The 32 T cell receptor beta chains presented below share a single source sample, sequenced in a study of T cell responses to AZD1222 COVID-19 vaccine. Measured with immunoSEQ multiplex PCR; TCRdb has only the in-frame clones, and not every one. The sample includes 140,000 to 150,000 clones, 90% to 95% of them seen just once. Sequenced here: peripheral blood, sampled on day 0 of AZD1222 vaccination. The receptors were gathered from an adult in good health.

The rearrangement uses TRBV7-9 and TRBJ1-2, with a weak D call TRBD1 (5 bases). V was trimmed by 0 bases and J by 4 bases, leaving 15 bases between them. This CDR3 has 16 residues. Germline CDR1 and CDR2: SEHNR and FQNEAQ (reference sequence). DNA of the CDR3: TGTGCCAGCAGCTTAGCTCTGGCGGGTGGGGGCTATGGCTACACCTTC. Protein sequence: CASSLALAGGGYGYTF.

V and J are TRBV10-3 and TRBJ2-1, with 7 bases lining up with TRBD1. Germline lookup yields CDR1 ENHRY and CDR2 SYGVKD. The J segment lost 9 bases and the V segment lost 6 bases, leaving 14 bases of the junction unmatched. The CDR3 runs 15 residues. For the CDR3, the DNA is TGTGCCATCAGGGGGGACAGAGCGGTCATCTCTGAGCAGTTCTTC. This codes for CAIRGDRAVISEQFF.

This clone was seen only once. This chain links TRBV20-1 with TRBJ1-1; D unresolved. Per germline, CDR1 DFQATT and CDR2 SNEGSKA (reference sequence). This CDR3 comprises 11 residues. Trimming stripped 0 bases from V and 8 bases from J, with 7 bases between. Written as DNA, the CDR3 is TGCAGTGCTAGAGATGAAGGAGAAGCTTTCTTT. Encoded protein: CSARDEGEAFF.

The chain carries TRBV27 and TRBJ1-5, with 7 nucleotides matching TRBD1. V lost 6 bases, J lost 3 bases, and 5 bases stayed unmatched. The CDR3 is 14 amino acids. CDR1 and CDR2 (germline): MNHEY, SMNVEV (reference sequence). The CDR3 spells CASSNRGINQPQHF. In DNA form, the CDR3 reads TGTGCCAGCAGCAACAGGGGAATCAATCAGCCCCAGCATTTT.

The V call is TRBV18, the J call TRBJ2-7; 7 nucleotides match TRBD1. Trimming removed 5 bases from V and 1 base from J; junction bases left unmatched: 8. This CDR3 is 15 amino acids long. CDR1 and CDR2 from the germline V gene are KGHSH and LQKENI. The CDR3 protein is CASSSDRTGSYEQYF. Written as DNA, the CDR3 is TGTGCCAGCTCATCGGACAGGACCGGGTCCTACGAGCAGTACTTC.

This clone has just one count. This sequence joins TRBV4-3 and TRBJ2-4; no clear D gene. This CDR3 has 19 residues. Germline-derived CDR1 and CDR2 are LGHNA and YSLEER. V gave up 4 bases and J gave up 2 bases, with 24 bases separating them. CDR3 coding DNA: TGCGCCAGCAGCCGGCCTACCTTCGACATGGATGAGACCAAAAACATTCAGTACTTC. Translation: CASSRPTFDMDETKNIQYF.

In DNA, the CDR3 is TGTGCCAGCAGCTCCACAGGGGGCAAAGGAAACACCATATATTTT. As protein: CASSSTGGKGNTIYF. V is TRBV5-8 and J is TRBJ1-3; TRBD1 aligns across 9 bases. J gave up 4 bases and V 3 bases, and 5 bases lay outside the gene matches. Germline assignment: CDR1 SGHTS and CDR2 YDEGEE. The CDR3 totals 15 residues.

As regards this clone: This sample also contains other DNA sequences that code for the same CDR3. The rearrangement joins TRBV30 to TRBJ1-1; no definite D call. The CDR3 runs to 13 residues. Trimming shortened V by 0 bases and J by 1 base, and 6 bases separated the two germline ends. CDR1 and CDR2 from the germline V gene are GTSNPN and SVGIG (reference sequence). The CDR3 bases are TGTGCCTGGAGTGTAGGCAGGAACACTGAAGCTTTCTTT. Its translation: CAWSVGRNTEAFF.

The CDR3 sequence is CASSSQLTDREGYTF. The DNA for the CDR3 is TGTGCCAGCAGTTCCCAACTGACCGACAGGGAGGGCTACACCTTC. This chain uses TRBV2 with TRBJ1-2, with TRBD1 identical over 7 bases. The CDR3 consists of 15 residues. Unmatched junction bases numbered 14, after V lost 5 bases and J lost 8 bases. The germline V gene encodes CDR1 SNHLY and CDR2 FYNNEI.

The chain couples TRBV7-9 to TRBJ1-6, with D perhaps matching TRBD1 (6 bases). Trimming took 7 bases from V and 6 from J, leaving 16 bases between them. This CDR3 comprises 15 residues. From germline, CDR1 is SEHNR and CDR2 FQNEAQ (reference sequence). CDR3: CASTPQGTINSPLHF. CDR3 bases: TGTGCCAGCACCCCACAGGGCACCATTAATTCACCCCTCCACTTT.

The V and J genes are TRBV7-2 and TRBJ2-7; a weak D match, TRBD2 (5 bases). CDR3 length: 15 residues. Germline loops: CDR1 SGHTA, CDR2 FQGNSA. V lost 1 base and J 2 bases, leaving 12 bases between the germline ends. CDR3: CASSLGGLSAYEQYF. In DNA, the CDR3 is TGTGCCAGCAGCTTAGGCGGGCTTTCCGCCTACGAGCAGTACTTC.

This clone showed up just once. The chain couples TRBV27 to TRBJ2-1; no firm D call. The CDR3 is made up of 12 amino acids. Germline V lookup: CDR1 MNHEY, CDR2 SMNVEV (reference sequence). V lost 7 bases and J 8 bases, leaving 12 bases between the germline ends. CDR3 residues: CASTYRGYEQFF. CDR3 in DNA: TGTGCCAGCACCTACCGTGGCTATGAGCAGTTCTTC.

V usage is TRBV2 and J usage is TRBJ2-1; 9 bases are shared with TRBD2. CDR1 is SNHLY, CDR2 FYNNEI, per germline. This CDR3 contains 14 residues. The V and J ends lost 6 bases and 6 bases, in that order; junction bases with no gene match: 6. The CDR3: CASSFSSGGNEQFF. The CDR3 bases are TGTGCCAGCAGCTTCAGTAGCGGGGGCAATGAGCAGTTCTTC.

The chain is built from TRBV7-3 and TRBJ1-1; D unclear. Germline-derived CDR1 and CDR2 are SGHTA and FQGTGA. Trimming took off 2 bases at V and 3 bases at J, with 7 bases between the two ends. The CDR3 is made up of 13 amino acids. The CDR3 reads CASSLELHTEAFF. The CDR3 DNA reads as TGTGCCAGCAGCTTAGAGCTGCACACTGAAGCTTTCTTT. The full variable domain, rest sourced from reference TRBV7-3 and TRBJ1-1, is GAGVSQTPSNKVTEKGKYVELRCDPISGHTALYWYRQSLGQGPEFLIYFQGTGAADDSGLPNDRFFAVRPEGSVSTLKIQRTERGDSAVYLCASSLELHTEAFFGQGTRLTVV.

The V call is TRBV12-3 or TRBV12-4, the J call TRBJ1-1, with 8 bases fitting TRBD1. V gave up 7 bases and J gave up 4 bases; unmatched junction bases: 5. CDR3 length equals 13 residues. The CDR3 DNA is TGTGCCAGCACCAGGACAGGGTTCACTGAAGCTTTCTTT. This gives the protein CASTRTGFTEAFF.

The J gene is TRBJ1-1, the V gene TRBV6-5, with D uncertain. CDR3 length: 13 residues. CDR1 and CDR2 from the germline V gene are MNHEY and SVGAGI. V shed 8 bases and J shed 0 bases, with 10 bases lying between them. The chain's CDR3 is CASPNTMNTEAFF. For the CDR3, the DNA is TGTGCCAGCCCTAACACAATGAACACTGAAGCTTTCTTT.

The rearrangement uses TRBV15 and TRBJ2-7, with TRBD2 as a possible D gene (7 bases). Germline V gives CDR1 LNHNV, CDR2 YYDKDF (reference sequence). The V gene lost 1 base and the J gene lost 3 bases, with 16 bases spanning the gap. The CDR3 totals 16 residues. This CDR3 is CATSRAGGGDSYEQYF. In nucleotides, the CDR3 is TGTGCCACCAGCAGAGCCGGAGGGGGGGATAGCTACGAGCAGTACTTC. Full variable domain (missing parts from reference TRBV15 and TRBJ2-7): DAMVIQNPRYQVTQFGKPVTLSCSQTLNHNVMYWYQQKSSQAPKLLFHYYDKDFNNEADTPDNFQSRRPNTSFCFLDIRSPGLGDTAMYLCATSRAGGGDSYEQYFGPGTRLTVT.

The chain combines TRBV6-2 or TRBV6-3 with TRBJ1-6; D might be TRBD1 (5 bases). The CDR3 loop spans 15 amino acids. V dropped 2 bases and J dropped 10 bases, with 15 bases sitting between them. Germline loops: CDR1 MNHEY, CDR2 SVGEGT. Here the CDR3 reads CASSYRAGQGSPLHF. The CDR3 bases are TGTGCCAGCAGTTACCGGGCAGGGCAGGGCTCACCCCTCCACTTT.

The CDR3 DNA sequence: TGTGCCAGCAGCGGGACAGTATATTACTATGGCTACACCTTC. Protein sequence: CASSGTVYYYGYTF. The J gene is TRBJ1-2, the V gene TRBV28, with 7 positions matching TRBD1. Losses at the gene ends were 6 bases for V and 3 bases for J; bases not matched to a gene: 7. Germline V gene data show CDR1 as MDHEN and CDR2 as SYDVKM. The CDR3 totals 14 residues.

J is TRBJ1-5 and V is TRBV7-8; D may be TRBD1 (6 bases). The V end was cut by 5 bases, the J end by 0 bases, with 17 bases between. Germline values: CDR1 SGHVS, CDR2 FQNEAQ. There are 17 residues in the CDR3. CDR3 nucleotide sequence: TGTGCCAGCAGCATAGGCAGGACAGCTAATAGCAATCAGCCCCAGCATTTT. This translates into CASSIGRTANSNQPQHF.

The rearrangement links TRBV27 to TRBJ1-6; D remains unclear. V was shortened by 5 bases and J by 4 bases, with 9 bases between the two germline ends. Germline assignment: CDR1 MNHEY and CDR2 SMNVEV (reference sequence). The CDR3 has 14 residues. CDR3: CASSPGYYNSPLHF. CDR3 nucleotide sequence: TGTGCCAGCAGTCCTGGTTATTATAATTCACCCCTCCACTTT.

This chain uses TRBV6-4 with TRBJ2-5, with D possibly being TRBD1 (6 bases). V lost 8 bases to trimming and J lost 0 bases, with 13 bases between them. From germline, CDR1 is MRHNA and CDR2 SNTAGT. The CDR3 spans 14 residues. The CDR3 loop reads CASGTGTNQETQYF. The CDR3 coding sequence is TGTGCCAGCGGCACCGGGACAAACCAAGAGACCCAGTACTTC.

This chain joins TRBV5-1 and TRBJ2-3; TRBD2 aligns across 15 bases. J lost 13 bases, V lost 4 bases, and 7 bases had no gene match. There are 14 residues in the CDR3. Germline lookup yields CDR1 SGHRS and CDR2 YFSETQ. CDR3 loop: CASSLGTSGGPEYF. The CDR3, as DNA: TGCGCCAGCAGCCTTGGGACTAGCGGGGGGCCCGAGTATTTT.

This chain links TRBV7-8 with TRBJ1-3; D is unresolved. CDR3 length equals 12 residues. Between the trimmed V and J ends, which lost 5 bases and 1 base, there was a span of 3 bases. CDR1 and CDR2 (germline): SGHVS, FQNEAQ. The CDR3 protein is CASSDSGNTIYF. The CDR3 DNA reads TGTGCCAGCAGCGATTCTGGAAACACCATATATTTT.

This clone turned up a few times. The chain employs TRBV18 and TRBJ2-2; TRBD2 might be the D (5 bases). V lost 0 bases and J lost 2, with 7 bases in between. The CDR3 totals 15 residues. Germline V gene lookup returns CDR1 KGHSH and CDR2 LQKENI. The CDR3 loop reads CASSPPGSNTGELFF. The CDR3 DNA follows: TGTGCCAGCTCACCACCTGGGAGTAACACCGGGGAGCTGTTTTTT.

The chain links TRBV5-6 to TRBJ1-2; 8 bases are shared with TRBD1. CDR1 is SGHDT, CDR2 YYEEEE, per germline. J was trimmed by 4 bases and V by 4 bases; bases with no gene match: 3. The CDR3 sequence is 13 residues long. The DNA for the CDR3 is TGTGCCAGCAGCCAGGGGGCGGGCTATGGCTACACCTTC. Translation: CASSQGAGYGYTF. Drawing the rest from reference TRBV5-6 and TRBJ1-2, the complete variable domain is DAGVTQSPTHLIKTRGQQVTLRCSPKSGHDTVSWYQQALGQGPQFIFQYYEEEERQRGNFPDRFSGHQFPNYSSELNVNALLLGDSALYLCASSQGAGYGYTFGSGTRLTVV.

V usage is TRBV4-3 and J usage is TRBJ2-7, with D tentatively TRBD1 (6 bases). Germline CDR1 and CDR2: LGHNA and YSLEER. V lost 4 bases, J lost 7 bases, and 14 bases lay in between. This CDR3 is built from 13 residues. This CDR3 reads CASSRNSGTEQYF. The CDR3 nucleotides are TGCGCCAGCAGCCGCAATTCCGGGACAGAGCAGTACTTC.

V and J are TRBV10-3 and TRBJ1-6; TRBD1 might be the D (5 bases). V lost 6 bases and J 8 bases, leaving 11 bases between the germline ends. Germline CDR1 is ENHRY and CDR2 is SYGVKD. The CDR3 is 13 residues long. This chain's CDR3 is CAISEEGYSPLHF. The CDR3 DNA sequence: TGTGCCATCAGCGAAGAGGGGTATTCACCCCTCCACTTT.

V is TRBV4-2 and J is TRBJ2-3, with 15 bases that match TRBD2. Germline V CDR1 and CDR2: LGHNA, YNFKEQ. CDR3 length equals 19 residues. The V gene end was trimmed by 2 bases and the J gene end by 2 bases; junction bases not matched to a gene: 8. The CDR3 here is CASSQSGTSGGTPTDTQYF. The CDR3 DNA sequence: TGTGCCAGCAGCCAAAGCGGGACTAGCGGGGGGACACCCACAGATACGCAGTATTTT.

The chain employs TRBV4-1 and TRBJ2-2; D perhaps matches TRBD1 (6 bases). CDR1 and CDR2 (germline): MGHRA, YSYEKL. The CDR3 spans 15 residues. V dropped 5 bases and J dropped 2 bases, with 12 bases sitting between them. Here the CDR3 DNA reads TGCGCCAGCAGCTTAAGGGGGTCCAACACCGGGGAGCTGTTTTTT. Protein: CASSLRGSNTGELFF.

The CDR3 region has the DNA TGTGCCAGCAGCTTAGTGGGGGACAGGTTGAGTACTGAAGCTTTCTTT. The encoded protein is CASSLVGDRLSTEAFF. This chain joins TRBV7-8 and TRBJ1-1; 8 nucleotides match TRBD1. The V segment lost 1 base and the J segment 5 bases; nucleotides outside the gene matches: 9. The CDR3 covers 16 residues. CDR1 SGHVS and CDR2 FQNEAQ come from the germline V gene.

The CDR3 loop is CASSIAGRGTGELFF. CDR3 coding DNA: TGTGCCAGTAGTATAGCAGGGAGAGGCACCGGGGAGCTGTTTTTT. The V gene is TRBV19, the J gene TRBJ2-2; the D call may be TRBD1 or TRBD2 (5 bases each). The CDR3 spans 15 residues. Germline assignment: CDR1 LNHDA and CDR2 SQIVND (reference sequence). Deletions cut 1 base from V and 4 bases from J, with 10 bases between. Full variable domain (rest looked up from reference TRBV19 and TRBJ2-2): DGGITQSPKYLFRKEGQNVTLSCEQNLNHDAMYWYRQDPGQGLRLIYYSQIVNDFQKGDIAEGYSVSREKKESFPLTVTSAQKNPTAFYLCASSIAGRGTGELFFGEGSRLTVL.